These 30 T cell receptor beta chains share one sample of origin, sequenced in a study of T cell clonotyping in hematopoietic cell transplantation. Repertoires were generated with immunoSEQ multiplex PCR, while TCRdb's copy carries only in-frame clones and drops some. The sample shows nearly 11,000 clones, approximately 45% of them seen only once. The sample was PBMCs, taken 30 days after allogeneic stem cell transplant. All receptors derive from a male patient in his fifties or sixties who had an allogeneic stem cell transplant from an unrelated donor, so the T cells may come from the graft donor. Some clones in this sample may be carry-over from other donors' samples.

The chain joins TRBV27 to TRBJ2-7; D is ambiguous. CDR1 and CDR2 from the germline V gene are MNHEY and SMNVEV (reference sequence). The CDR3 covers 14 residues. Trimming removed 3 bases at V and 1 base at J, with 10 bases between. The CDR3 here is CASSFSTLSYEQYF. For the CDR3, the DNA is TGTGCCAGCAGTTTCTCTACCCTTTCCTACGAGCAGTACTTC.

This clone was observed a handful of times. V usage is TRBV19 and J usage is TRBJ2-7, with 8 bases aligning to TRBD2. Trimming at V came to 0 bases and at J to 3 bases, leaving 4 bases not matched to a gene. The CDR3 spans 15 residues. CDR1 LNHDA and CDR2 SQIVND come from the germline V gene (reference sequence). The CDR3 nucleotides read TGTGCCAGTAGTATAGATAGCGGGGTCCTCTACGAGCAGTACTTC. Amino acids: CASSIDSGVLYEQYF.

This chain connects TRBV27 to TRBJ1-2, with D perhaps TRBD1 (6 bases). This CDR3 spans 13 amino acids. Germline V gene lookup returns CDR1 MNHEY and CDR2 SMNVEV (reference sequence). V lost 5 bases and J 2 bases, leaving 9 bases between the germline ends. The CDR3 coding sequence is TGTGCCAGCAGTAGAGGGGGGAACTATGGCTACACCTTC. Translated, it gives CASSRGGNYGYTF.

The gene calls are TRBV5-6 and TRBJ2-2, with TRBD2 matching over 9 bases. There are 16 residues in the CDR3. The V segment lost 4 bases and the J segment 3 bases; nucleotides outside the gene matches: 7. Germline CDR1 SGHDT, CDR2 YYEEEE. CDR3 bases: TGTGCCAGCAGCGTAGCGGGAGAGGGTTACACCGGGGAGCTGTTTTTT. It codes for CASSVAGEGYTGELFF.

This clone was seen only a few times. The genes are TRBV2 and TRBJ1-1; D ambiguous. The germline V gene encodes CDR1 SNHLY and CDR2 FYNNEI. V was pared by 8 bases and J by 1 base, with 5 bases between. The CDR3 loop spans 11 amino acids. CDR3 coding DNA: TGTGCCAGCGACCAGAACACTGAAGCTTTCTTT. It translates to CASDQNTEAFF.

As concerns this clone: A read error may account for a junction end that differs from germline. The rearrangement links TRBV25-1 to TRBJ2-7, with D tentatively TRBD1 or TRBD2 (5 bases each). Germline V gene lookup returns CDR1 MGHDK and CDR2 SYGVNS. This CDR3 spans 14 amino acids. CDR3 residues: CASSLTGTSYERYF. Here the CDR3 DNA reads TGTGCCAGCAGTTTAACCGGGACCTCCTACGAGCGGTACTTC.

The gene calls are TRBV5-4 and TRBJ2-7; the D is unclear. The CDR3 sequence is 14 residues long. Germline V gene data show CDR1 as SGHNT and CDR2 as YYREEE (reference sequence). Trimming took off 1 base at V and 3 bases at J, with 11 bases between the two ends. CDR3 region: CASSLQGRLYEQYF. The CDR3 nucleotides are TGTGCCAGCAGCTTGCAAGGTCGACTCTACGAGCAGTACTTC.

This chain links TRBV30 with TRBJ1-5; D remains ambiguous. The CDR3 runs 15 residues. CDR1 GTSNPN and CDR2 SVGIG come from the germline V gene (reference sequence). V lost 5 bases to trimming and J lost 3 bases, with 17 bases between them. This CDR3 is CAWGFSGGLNQPQHF. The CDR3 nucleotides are TGTGCCTGGGGTTTCTCAGGTGGCCTCAATCAGCCCCAGCATTTT. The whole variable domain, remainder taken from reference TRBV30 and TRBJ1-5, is SQTIHQWPATLVQPVGSPLSLECTVEGTSNPNLYWYRQAAGRGLQLLFYSVGIGQISSEVPQNLSASRPQDRQFILSSKKLLLSDSGFYLCAWGFSGGLNQPQHFGDGTRLSIL.

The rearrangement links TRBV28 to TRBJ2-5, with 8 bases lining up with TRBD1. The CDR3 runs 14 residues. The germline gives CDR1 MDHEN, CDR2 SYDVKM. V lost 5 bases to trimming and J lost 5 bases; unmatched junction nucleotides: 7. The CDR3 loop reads CASSRDRPPETQYF. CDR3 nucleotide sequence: TGTGCCAGCAGTCGGGACAGGCCCCCGGAGACCCAGTACTTC.

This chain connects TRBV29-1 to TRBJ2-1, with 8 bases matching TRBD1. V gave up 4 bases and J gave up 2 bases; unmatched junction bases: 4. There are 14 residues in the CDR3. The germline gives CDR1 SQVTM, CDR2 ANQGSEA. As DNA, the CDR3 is TGCAGCGTTGCTGGACAGGGTGCCTACAATGAGCAGTTCTTC. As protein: CSVAGQGAYNEQFF.

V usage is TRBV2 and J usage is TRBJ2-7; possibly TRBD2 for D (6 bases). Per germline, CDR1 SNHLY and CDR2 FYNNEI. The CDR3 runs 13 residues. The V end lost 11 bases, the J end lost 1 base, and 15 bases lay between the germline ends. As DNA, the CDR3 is TGTGCCGTCACCGGGACTGATTCCTACGAGCAGTACTTC. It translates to CAVTGTDSYEQYF. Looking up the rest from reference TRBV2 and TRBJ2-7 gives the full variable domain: EPEVTQTPSHQVTQMGQEVILRCVPISNHLYFYWYRQILGQKVEFLVSFYNNEISEKSEIFDDQFSVERPDGSNFTLKIRSTKLEDSAMYFCAVTGTDSYEQYFGPGTRLTVT.

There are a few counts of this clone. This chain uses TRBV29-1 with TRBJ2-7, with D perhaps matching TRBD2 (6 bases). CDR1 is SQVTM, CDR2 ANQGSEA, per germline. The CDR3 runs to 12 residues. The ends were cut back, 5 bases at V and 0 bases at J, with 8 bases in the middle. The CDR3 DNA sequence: TGCAGCGTTCGGCGGGACTCCTACGAGCAGTACTTC. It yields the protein CSVRRDSYEQYF.

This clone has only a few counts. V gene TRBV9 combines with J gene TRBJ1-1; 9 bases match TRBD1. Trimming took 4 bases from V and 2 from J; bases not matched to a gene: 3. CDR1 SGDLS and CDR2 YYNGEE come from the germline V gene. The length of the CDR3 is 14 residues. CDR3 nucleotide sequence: TGTGCCAGCAGCTCGGGACAGGGAAACACTGAAGCTTTCTTT. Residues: CASSSGQGNTEAFF.

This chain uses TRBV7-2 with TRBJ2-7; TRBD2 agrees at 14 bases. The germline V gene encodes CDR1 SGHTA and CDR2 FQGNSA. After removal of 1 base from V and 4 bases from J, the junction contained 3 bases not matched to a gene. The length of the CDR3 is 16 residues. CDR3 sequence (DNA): TGTGCCAGCAGCTTAGAAGGGACTAGCGGGAGATACGAGCAGTACTTC. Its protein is CASSLEGTSGRYEQYF.

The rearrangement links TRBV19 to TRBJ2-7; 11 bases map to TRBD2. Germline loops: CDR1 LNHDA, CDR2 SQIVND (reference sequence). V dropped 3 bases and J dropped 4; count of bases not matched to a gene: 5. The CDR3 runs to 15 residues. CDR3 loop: CASSIEGLAGYEQYF. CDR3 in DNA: TGTGCCAGTAGTATCGAAGGACTAGCGGGTTACGAGCAGTACTTC.

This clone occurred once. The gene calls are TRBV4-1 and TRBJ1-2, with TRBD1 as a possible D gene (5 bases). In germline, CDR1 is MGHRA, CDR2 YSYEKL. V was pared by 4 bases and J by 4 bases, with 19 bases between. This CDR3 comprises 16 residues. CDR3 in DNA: TGCGCCAGCAGCCCCCTTGGACTGACAGCCGGCTATGGCTACACCTTC. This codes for CASSPLGLTAGYGYTF.

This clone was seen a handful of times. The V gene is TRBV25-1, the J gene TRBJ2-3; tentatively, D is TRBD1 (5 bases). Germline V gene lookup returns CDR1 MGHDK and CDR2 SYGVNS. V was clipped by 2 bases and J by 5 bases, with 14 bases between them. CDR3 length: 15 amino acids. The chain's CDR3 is CASSEGGASGDTQYF. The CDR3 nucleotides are TGTGCCAGCAGTGAAGGTGGGGCCTCCGGAGATACGCAGTATTTT.

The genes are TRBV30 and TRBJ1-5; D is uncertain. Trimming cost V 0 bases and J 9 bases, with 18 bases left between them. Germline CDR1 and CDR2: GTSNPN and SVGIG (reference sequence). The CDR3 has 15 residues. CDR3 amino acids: CAWSVRGTGNGPQHF. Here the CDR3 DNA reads TGTGCCTGGAGTGTACGGGGAACGGGGAATGGGCCCCAGCATTTT.

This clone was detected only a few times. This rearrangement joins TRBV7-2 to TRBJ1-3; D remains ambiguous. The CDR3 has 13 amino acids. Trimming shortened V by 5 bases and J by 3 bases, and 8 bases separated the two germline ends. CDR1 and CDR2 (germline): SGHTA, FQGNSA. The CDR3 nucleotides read TGTGCCAGCAGCATCAGGAATGGAAACACCATATATTTT. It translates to CASSIRNGNTIYF. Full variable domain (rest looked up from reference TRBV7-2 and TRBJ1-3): GAGVSQSPSNKVTEKGKDVELRCDPISGHTALYWYRQSLGQGLEFLIYFQGNSAPDKSGLPSDRFSAERTGGSVSTLTIQRTQQEDSAVYLCASSIRNGNTIYFGEGSWLTVV.

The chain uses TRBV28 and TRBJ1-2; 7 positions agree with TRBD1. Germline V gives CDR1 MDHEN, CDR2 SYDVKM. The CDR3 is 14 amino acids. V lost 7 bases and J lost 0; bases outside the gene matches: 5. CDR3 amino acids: CASTRDRANYGYTF. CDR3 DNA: TGTGCCAGCACCCGGGACAGAGCTAACTATGGCTACACCTTC.

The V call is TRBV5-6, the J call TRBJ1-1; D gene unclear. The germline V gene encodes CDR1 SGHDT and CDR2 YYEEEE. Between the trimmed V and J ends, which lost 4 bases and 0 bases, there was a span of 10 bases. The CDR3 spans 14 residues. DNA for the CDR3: TGTGCCAGCAGCGCCTACAACTTGAACACTGAAGCTTTCTTT. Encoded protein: CASSAYNLNTEAFF.

The CDR3 reads CASRRGAYEQYF. The CDR3 nucleotides are TGTGCCAGCAGACGAGGGGCCTACGAGCAGTACTTC. The chain uses TRBV28 and TRBJ2-5; D assignment may be TRBD1 or TRBD2 (5 bases each). The J call may be in error: the DNA end matches TRBJ2-7 better. CDR3 length equals 12 residues. In germline, CDR1 is MDHEN, CDR2 SYDVKM.

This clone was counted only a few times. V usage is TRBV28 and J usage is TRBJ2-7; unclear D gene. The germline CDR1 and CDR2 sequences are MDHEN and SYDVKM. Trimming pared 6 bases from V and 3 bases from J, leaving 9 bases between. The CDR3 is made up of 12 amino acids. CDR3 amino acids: CASSLTYYEQYF. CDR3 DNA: TGTGCCAGCAGCCTGACCTACTACGAGCAGTACTTC.

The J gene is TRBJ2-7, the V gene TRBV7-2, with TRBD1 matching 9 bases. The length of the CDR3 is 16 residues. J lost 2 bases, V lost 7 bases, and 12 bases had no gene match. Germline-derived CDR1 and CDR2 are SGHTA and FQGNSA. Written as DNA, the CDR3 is TGTGCCAGCACCCTTATCCACGGGACAGGGCCCTACGAGCAGTACTTC. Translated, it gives CASTLIHGTGPYEQYF.

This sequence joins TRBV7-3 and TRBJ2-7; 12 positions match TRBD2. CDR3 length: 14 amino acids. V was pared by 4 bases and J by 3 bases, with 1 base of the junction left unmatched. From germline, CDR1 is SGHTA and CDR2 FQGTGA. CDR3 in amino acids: CASSSSGRGYEQYF. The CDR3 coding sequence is TGTGCCAGCAGCTCTAGCGGGAGGGGCTACGAGCAGTACTTC.

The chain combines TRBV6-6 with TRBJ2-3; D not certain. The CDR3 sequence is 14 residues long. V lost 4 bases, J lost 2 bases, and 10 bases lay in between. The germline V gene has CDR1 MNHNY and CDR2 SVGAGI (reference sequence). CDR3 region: CASSFRVYTDTQYF. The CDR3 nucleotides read TGTGCCAGCAGTTTCCGGGTGTACACAGATACGCAGTATTTT.

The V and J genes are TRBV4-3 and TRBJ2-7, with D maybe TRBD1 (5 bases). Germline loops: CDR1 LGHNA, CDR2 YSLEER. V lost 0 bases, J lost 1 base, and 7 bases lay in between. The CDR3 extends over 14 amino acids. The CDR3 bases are TGCGCCAGCAGCCAAGATTCAGGGTCCTACGAGCAGTACTTC. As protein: CASSQDSGSYEQYF.

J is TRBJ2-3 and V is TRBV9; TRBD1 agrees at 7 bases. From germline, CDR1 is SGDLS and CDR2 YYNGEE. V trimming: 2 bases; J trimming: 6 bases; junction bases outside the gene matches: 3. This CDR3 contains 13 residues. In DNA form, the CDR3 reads TGTGCCAGCAGCGTCGGGACAGACGATACGCAGTATTTT. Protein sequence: CASSVGTDDTQYF.

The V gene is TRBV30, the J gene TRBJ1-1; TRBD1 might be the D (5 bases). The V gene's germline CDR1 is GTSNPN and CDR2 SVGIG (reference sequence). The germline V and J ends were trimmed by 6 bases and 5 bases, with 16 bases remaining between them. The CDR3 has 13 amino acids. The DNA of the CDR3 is TGTGCCTGTGGTGCGGGGGGTCTGACTGAAGCTTTCTTT. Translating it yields CACGAGGLTEAFF.

The CDR3: CSVSLAETDTQYF. Written as DNA, the CDR3 is TGCAGCGTGTCACTAGCGGAGACAGATACGCAGTATTTT. V and J are TRBV29-1 and TRBJ2-3, with 8 bases lining up with TRBD2. Unmatched junction bases numbered 5, after V lost 6 bases and J lost 3 bases. Germline CDR1 and CDR2: SQVTM and ANQGSEA. The CDR3 contains 13 residues.